This entry lists 7 T cell receptor beta chains sequenced from one sample in a study of vaccination effects on CD4 cells after COVID-19. Their recognized antigens are unknown. Antigen-specific CD4+ T cells were expanded (with viral peptide pools) by the ViraFEST assay ahead of sequencing. Subsequent to a culture period of approximately 11 days, CD4+ T cells were isolated. This person caught SARS-CoV-2 sometime from March to December 2020, and PCR testing confirmed the infection. Method: immunoSEQ multiplex PCR; TCRdb's copy keeps in-frame clones and lacks some. The sample includes more than 20,000 clones, 77% seen only once; the top ten take around 21%. Sequencing used CD4+ T cells from PBMCs cultured with HCoV-NL63 spike peptides, obtained before COVID-19 vaccination. These receptors came from a human donor who had a prior SARS-CoV-2 infection.

The genes are TRBV5-1 and TRBJ2-1; D call uncertain. Germline values: CDR1 SGHRS, CDR2 YFSETQ. The CDR3 loop spans 14 amino acids. The V and J ends lost 2 bases and 4 bases respectively, with 10 bases between them. CDR3 residues: CASSFAAEYNEQFF. For the CDR3, the DNA is TGCGCCAGCAGCTTCGCGGCCGAATACAATGAGCAGTTCTTC.

This chain links TRBV5-1 with TRBJ1-2; 7 bases fit TRBD1. V trimming: 4 bases; J trimming: 4 bases; junction bases outside the gene matches: 4. CDR1 SGHRS and CDR2 YFSETQ come from the germline V gene. The CDR3 covers 13 residues. CDR3 DNA: TGCGCCAGCAGCCCGGGACAGCTCTATGGCTACACCTTC. Translating gives CASSPGQLYGYTF.

The V call is TRBV11-3, the J call TRBJ1-3; D gene uncertain. V was pared by 4 bases and J by 2 bases, with 6 bases between. CDR1 and CDR2 (germline): SGHNT, YENEEA. The CDR3 has 13 amino acids. CDR3 DNA: TGTGCCAGCAGCTCCTTACCTGGAAACACCATATATTTT. Translation gives CASSSLPGNTIYF.

The rearrangement uses TRBV9 and TRBJ2-3; D is unresolved. The CDR3 is 15 amino acids. Trimming took 4 bases from V and 3 from J, leaving 15 bases between them. Per the germline V gene, CDR1 is SGDLS and CDR2 is YYNGEE. CDR3 coding DNA: TGTGCCAGCAGCCTTACCTGGAGCCCAACAGATACGCAGTATTTT. The encoded protein is CASSLTWSPTDTQYF.

J is TRBJ2-5 and V is TRBV10-3; the match to TRBD1 covers 9 bases. Unmatched junction bases numbered 5, after V lost 6 bases and J lost 3 bases. Per germline, CDR1 ENHRY and CDR2 SYGVKD. The CDR3 covers 14 residues. CDR3 DNA sequence: TGTGCCATCAGAAAGGACAGGGGCGAAGAGACCCAGTACTTC. The encoded protein is CAIRKDRGEETQYF.

The V call is TRBV15, the J call TRBJ1-4; 7 bases are shared with TRBD1. CDR3 length: 15 amino acids. Germline loops: CDR1 LNHNV, CDR2 YYDKDF (reference sequence). V shed 7 bases, J shed 6 bases, and the junction held 11 bases outside the gene matches. CDR3 in amino acids: CATIPVGGADEKLFF. CDR3 bases: TGTGCCACCATCCCAGTAGGGGGCGCGGATGAAAAACTGTTTTTT.

The J gene is TRBJ2-1, the V gene TRBV2; 12 bases are a match to TRBD2. CDR1 SNHLY and CDR2 FYNNEI come from the germline V gene. This CDR3 has 15 amino acids. Trimming took 8 bases from V and 7 from J; bases not matched to a gene: 9. The CDR3 is CASGAGLAGTNEQFF. The CDR3 nucleotides read TGTGCCAGCGGAGCAGGACTAGCGGGAACGAATGAGCAGTTCTTC. The full variable domain, rest sourced from reference TRBV2 and TRBJ2-1, is EPEVTQTPSHQVTQMGQEVILRCVPISNHLYFYWYRQILGQKVEFLVSFYNNEISEKSEIFDDQFSVERPDGSNFTLKIRSTKLEDSAMYFCASGAGLAGTNEQFFGPGTRLTVL.